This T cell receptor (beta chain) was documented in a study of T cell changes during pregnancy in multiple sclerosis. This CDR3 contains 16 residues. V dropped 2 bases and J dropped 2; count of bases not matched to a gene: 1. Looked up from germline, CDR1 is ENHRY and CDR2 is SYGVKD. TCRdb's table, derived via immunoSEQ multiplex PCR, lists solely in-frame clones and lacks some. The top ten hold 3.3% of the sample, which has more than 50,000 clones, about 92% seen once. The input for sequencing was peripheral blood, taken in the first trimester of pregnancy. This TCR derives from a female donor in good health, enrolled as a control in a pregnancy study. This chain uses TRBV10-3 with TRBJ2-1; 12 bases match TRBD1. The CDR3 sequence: CAISEGTGGPYNEQFF. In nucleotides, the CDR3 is TGTGCCATCAGTGAGGGGACAGGGGGCCCCTACAATGAGCAGTTCTTC.